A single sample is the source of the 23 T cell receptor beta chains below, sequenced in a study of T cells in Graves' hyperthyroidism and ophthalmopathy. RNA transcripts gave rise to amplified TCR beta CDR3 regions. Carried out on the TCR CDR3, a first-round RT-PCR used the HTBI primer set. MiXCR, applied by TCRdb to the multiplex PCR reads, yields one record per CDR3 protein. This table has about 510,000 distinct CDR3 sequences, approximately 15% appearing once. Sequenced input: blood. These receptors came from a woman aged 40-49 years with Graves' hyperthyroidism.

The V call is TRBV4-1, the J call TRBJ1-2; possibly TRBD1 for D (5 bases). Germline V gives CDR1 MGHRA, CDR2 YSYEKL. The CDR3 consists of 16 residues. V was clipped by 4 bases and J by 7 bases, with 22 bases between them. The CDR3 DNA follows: TGCGCCAGCAGCCGGACCGGCGAGGGGCGCACATTTGGCTACACCTTC. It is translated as CASSRTGEGRTFGYTF.

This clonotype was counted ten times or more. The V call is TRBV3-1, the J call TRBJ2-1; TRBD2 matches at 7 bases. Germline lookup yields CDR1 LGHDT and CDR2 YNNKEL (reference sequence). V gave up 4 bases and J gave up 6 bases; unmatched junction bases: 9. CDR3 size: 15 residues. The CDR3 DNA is TGTGCCAGCAGCCCAGGACTAGACAGAGGCAATGAGCAGTTCTTC. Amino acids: CASSPGLDRGNEQFF.

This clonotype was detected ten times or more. The DNA of the CDR3 is TGTGCCAGCAGCTTAAGAGCGGGAGTCGGCGAGCAGTACTTC. The encoded protein is CASSLRAGVGEQYF. V and J are TRBV7-9 and TRBJ2-7, with 8 bases lining up with TRBD2. V lost 2 bases and J lost 6; bases outside the gene matches: 6. The CDR3 sequence is 14 residues long. Germline V gene sequence: CDR1 SEHNR, CDR2 FQNEAQ (reference sequence).

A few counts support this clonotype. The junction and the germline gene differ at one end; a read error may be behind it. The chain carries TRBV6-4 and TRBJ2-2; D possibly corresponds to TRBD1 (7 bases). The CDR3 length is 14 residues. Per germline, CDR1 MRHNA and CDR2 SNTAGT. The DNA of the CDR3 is TGTGCCAGCAACCAGGGGGGATACACCGGGGAGCCGTTTTTT. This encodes CASNQGGYTGEPFF.

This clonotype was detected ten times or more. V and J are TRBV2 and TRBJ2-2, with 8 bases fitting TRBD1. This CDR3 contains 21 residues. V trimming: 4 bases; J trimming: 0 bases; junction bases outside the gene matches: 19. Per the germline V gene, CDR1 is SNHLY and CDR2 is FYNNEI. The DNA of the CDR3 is TGTGCCAGCAGTGTTGGCAGGGGGCCCCTTAAACGTTCCGCGAACACCGGGGAGCTGTTTTTT. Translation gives CASSVGRGPLKRSANTGELFF.

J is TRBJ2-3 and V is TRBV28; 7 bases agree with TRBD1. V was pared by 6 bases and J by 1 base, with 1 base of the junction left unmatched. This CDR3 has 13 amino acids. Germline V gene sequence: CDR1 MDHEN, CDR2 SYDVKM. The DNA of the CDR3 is TGTGCCAGCAGGGGGACAGGCACAGATACGCAGTATTTT. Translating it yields CASRGTGTDTQYF.

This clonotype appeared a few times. CDR3 region: CASTSGTTYEQYF. CDR3 bases: TGTGCCAGCACTAGCGGGACAACCTACGAGCAGTACTTC. The gene calls are TRBV6-1 and TRBJ2-7, with TRBD2 matching over 9 bases. Germline V gene data show CDR1 as MNHNS and CDR2 as SASEGT. The CDR3 has 13 amino acids. V shed 7 bases, J shed 2 bases, and the junction held 3 bases outside the gene matches.

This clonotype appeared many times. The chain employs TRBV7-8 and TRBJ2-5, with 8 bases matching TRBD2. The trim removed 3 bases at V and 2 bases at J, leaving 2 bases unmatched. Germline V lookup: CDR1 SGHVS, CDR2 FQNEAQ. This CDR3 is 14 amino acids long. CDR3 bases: TGTGCCAGCAGCTTGCGGGAGGTTCAAGAGACCCAGTACTTC. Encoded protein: CASSLREVQETQYF.

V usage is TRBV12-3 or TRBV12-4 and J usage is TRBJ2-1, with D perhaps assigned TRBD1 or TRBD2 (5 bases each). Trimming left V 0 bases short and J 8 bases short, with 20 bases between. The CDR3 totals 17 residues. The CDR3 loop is CASSLAHGDGEVDEQFF. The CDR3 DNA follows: TGTGCCAGCAGTTTAGCACACGGGGACGGGGAAGTGGATGAGCAGTTCTTC.

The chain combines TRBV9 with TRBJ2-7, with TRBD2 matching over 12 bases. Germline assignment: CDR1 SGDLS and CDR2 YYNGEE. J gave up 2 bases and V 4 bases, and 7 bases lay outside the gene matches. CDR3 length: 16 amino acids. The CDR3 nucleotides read TGTGCCAGCAGCCCCCCGGGACTAGCGGGTACCTACGAGCAGTACTTC. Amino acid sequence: CASSPPGLAGTYEQYF.

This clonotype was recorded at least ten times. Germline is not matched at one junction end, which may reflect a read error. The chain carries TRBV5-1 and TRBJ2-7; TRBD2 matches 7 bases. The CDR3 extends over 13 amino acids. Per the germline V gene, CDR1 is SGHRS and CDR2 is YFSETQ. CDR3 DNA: TGTGCCAGCAGCTCCGGGACTACCTACGAGCAGTACTTC. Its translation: CASSSGTTYEQYF. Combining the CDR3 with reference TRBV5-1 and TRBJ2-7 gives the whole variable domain KAGVTQTPRYLIKTRGQQVTLSCSPISGHRSVSWYQQTPGQGLQFLFEYFSETQRNKGNFPGRFSGRQFSNSRSEMNVSTLELGDSALYLCASSSGTTYEQYFGPGTRLTVT.

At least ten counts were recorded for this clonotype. Here the CDR3 reads CATSPDGQGVYEQYF. CDR3 DNA sequence: TGTGCCACCAGCCCTGACGGACAGGGGGTCTACGAGCAGTACTTC. The chain employs TRBV15 and TRBJ2-7; 10 nucleotides line up with TRBD1. The CDR3 totals 15 residues. V lost 5 bases, J lost 3 bases, and 7 bases stayed unmatched. Looked up from germline, CDR1 is LNHNV and CDR2 is YYDKDF (reference sequence).

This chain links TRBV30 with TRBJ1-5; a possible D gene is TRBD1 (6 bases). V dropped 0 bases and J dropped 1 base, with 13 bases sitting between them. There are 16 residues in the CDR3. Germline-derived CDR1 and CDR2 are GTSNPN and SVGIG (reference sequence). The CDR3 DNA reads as TGTGCCTGGAGTGTAACAGGGAAGGCGAGCAATCAGCCCCAGCATTTT. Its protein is CAWSVTGKASNQPQHF.

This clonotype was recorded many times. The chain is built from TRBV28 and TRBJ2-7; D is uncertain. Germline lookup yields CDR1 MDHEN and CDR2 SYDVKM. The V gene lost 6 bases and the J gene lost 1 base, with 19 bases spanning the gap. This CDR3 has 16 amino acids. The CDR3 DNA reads TGTGCCAGCAGGATTCTAGGGTCGGCTGGGTCCTACGAGCAGTACTTC. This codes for CASRILGSAGSYEQYF. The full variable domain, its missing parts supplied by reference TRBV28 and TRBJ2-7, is DVKVTQSSRYLVKRTGEKVFLECVQDMDHENMFWYRQDPGLGLRLIYFSYDVKMKEKGDIPEGYSVSREKKERFSLILESASTNQTSMYLCASRILGSAGSYEQYFGPGTRLTVT.

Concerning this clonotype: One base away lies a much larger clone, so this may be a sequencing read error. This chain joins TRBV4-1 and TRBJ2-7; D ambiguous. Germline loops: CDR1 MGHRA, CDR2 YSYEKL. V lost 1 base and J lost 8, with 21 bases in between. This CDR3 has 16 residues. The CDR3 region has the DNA TGCGCCAGCAGCCAAGTTCTTGACCGCCGAGGATCCAAGCAGTACTTC. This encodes CASSQVLDRRGSKQYF.

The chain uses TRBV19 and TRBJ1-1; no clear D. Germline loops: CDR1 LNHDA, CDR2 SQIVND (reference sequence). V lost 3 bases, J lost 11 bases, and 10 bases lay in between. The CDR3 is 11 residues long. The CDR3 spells CASSISKDAFF. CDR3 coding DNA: TGTGCCAGTAGTATCTCTAAGGACGCTTTCTTT.

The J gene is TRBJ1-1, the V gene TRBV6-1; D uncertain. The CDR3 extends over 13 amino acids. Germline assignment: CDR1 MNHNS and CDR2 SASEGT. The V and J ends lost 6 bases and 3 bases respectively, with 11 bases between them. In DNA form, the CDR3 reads TGTGCCAGCAGCCCTTGGGTGTACACTGAAGCTTTCTTT. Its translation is CASSPWVYTEAFF.

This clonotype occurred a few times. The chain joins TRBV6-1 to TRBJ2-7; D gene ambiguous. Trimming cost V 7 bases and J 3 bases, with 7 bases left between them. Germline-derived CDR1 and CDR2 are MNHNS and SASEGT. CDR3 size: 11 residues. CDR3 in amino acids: CASTNYYEQYF. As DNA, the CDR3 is TGTGCCAGCACTAACTACTACGAGCAGTACTTC.

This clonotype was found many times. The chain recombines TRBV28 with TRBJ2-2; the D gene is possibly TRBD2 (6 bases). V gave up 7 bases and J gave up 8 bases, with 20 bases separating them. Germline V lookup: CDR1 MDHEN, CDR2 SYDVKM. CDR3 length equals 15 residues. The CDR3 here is CASNPRGREAGELFF. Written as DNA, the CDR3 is TGTGCCAGCAACCCGCGGGGCAGGGAAGCAGGGGAGCTGTTTTTT.

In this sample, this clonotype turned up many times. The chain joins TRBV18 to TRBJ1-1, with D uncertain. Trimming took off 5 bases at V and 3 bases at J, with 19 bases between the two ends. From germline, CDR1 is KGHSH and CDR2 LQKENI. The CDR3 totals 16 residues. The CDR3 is CASSFEMSPADTEAFF. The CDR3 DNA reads TGTGCCAGCTCATTTGAAATGTCCCCTGCGGACACTGAAGCTTTCTTT.

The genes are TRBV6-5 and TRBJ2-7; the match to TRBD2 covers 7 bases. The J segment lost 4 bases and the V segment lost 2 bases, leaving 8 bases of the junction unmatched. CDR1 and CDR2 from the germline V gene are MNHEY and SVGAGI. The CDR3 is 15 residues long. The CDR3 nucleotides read TGTGCCAGCAGTTACGGCGTGGGAGGGAAGTACGAGCAGTACTTC. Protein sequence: CASSYGVGGKYEQYF.

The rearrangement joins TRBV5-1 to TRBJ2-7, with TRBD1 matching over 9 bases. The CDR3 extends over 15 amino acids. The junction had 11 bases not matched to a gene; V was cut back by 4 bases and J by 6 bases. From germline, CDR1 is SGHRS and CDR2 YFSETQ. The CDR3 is CASSNSGTGSSEQYF. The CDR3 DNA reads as TGCGCCAGCAGCAACTCCGGGACAGGGAGTTCCGAGCAGTACTTC.

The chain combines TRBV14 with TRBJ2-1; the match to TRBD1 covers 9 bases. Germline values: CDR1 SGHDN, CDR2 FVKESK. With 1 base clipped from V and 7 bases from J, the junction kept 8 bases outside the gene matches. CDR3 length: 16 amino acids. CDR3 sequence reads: CASSQVGTGSRNEQFF. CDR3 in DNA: TGTGCCAGCAGCCAAGTGGGGACAGGGTCGCGGAATGAGCAGTTCTTC.